This is a list of T cell receptor beta chains from one sample in a study of CD8+ T cells in alopecia areata. Data came from immunoSEQ multiplex PCR; TCRdb stores just in-frame clones and leaves some out. The data show about 190,000 clones, about three fifths seen once. Source: CD8+ T cells sorted from blood, taken at week 24, from a patient treated with tofacitinib. These receptors originate from a human donor with alopecia areata. The CDR3 runs from the conserved cysteine through the conserved F or W. The order of the fields is D gene, V gene, J gene, clone size, CDR3 DNA, CDR3 protein. The D gene is left open where the match is weak. Part of the rows lack a size; the others show once, few, many or a class for expanded clones.

d_call: -
v_call: TRBV6-5
j_call: TRBJ1-5
clone_size: -
cdr3_nt: TGTGCCAGCAGTTACACCGCTGGCCAGCCCCAGCATTTT
cdr3_aa: CASSYTAGQPQHF

d_call: -
v_call: TRBV30
j_call: TRBJ1-2
clone_size: once
cdr3_nt: TGTGCCTGGAGTGCCGGGGACGCGGCTGATTTTGGCTACACCTTC
cdr3_aa: CAWSAGDAADFGYTF

d_call: -
v_call: TRBV7-6
j_call: TRBJ2-7
clone_size: few
cdr3_nt: TGTGCCAGCAGCCCCGGGTCTGGTTACTCCTACGAGCAGTACTTC
cdr3_aa: CASSPGSGYSYEQYF

d_call: TRBD1
v_call: TRBV5-8
j_call: TRBJ2-1
clone_size: -
cdr3_nt: TGTGCCAGCAGCCCTAGCCGGGACAGGTCTACCTACAATGAGCAGTTCTTC
cdr3_aa: CASSPSRDRSTYNEQFF

d_call: -
v_call: TRBV4-1
j_call: TRBJ1-5
clone_size: -
cdr3_nt: TGCGCCAGCAGCCAAGATGTGGGCGAGAATCAGCCCCAGCATTTT
cdr3_aa: CASSQDVGENQPQHF

d_call: -
v_call: TRBV29-1
j_call: TRBJ2-5
clone_size: few
cdr3_nt: TGCAGCGTTGAAAGCACAACGGGAAGAAAAGAGACCCAGTACTTC
cdr3_aa: CSVESTTGRKETQYF

d_call: TRBD1
v_call: TRBV6-1
j_call: TRBJ2-3
clone_size: -
cdr3_nt: TGTGCCAGCAGTGAATTGGACAGGGTATCAGATACGCAGTATTTT
cdr3_aa: CASSELDRVSDTQYF

d_call: -
v_call: TRBV9
j_call: TRBJ1-1
clone_size: few
cdr3_nt: TGTGCCAGCAGCGCGGGACGGCTGAACACTGAAGCTTTCTTT
cdr3_aa: CASSAGRLNTEAFF

d_call: -
v_call: TRBV13
j_call: TRBJ2-7
clone_size: -
cdr3_nt: TGTGCCAGCAGCCCCCCGGGGGCCAGGACGTACGAGCAGTACTTC
cdr3_aa: CASSPPGARTYEQYF

d_call: -
v_call: TRBV15
j_call: TRBJ2-3
clone_size: few
cdr3_nt: TGTGCCACCAGCAGAGATTCAGGCCCGAGGCCAGATACGCAGTATTTT
cdr3_aa: CATSRDSGPRPDTQYF

d_call: TRBD1
v_call: TRBV29-1
j_call: TRBJ2-2
clone_size: -
cdr3_nt: TGCAGCGCCCCGGACAGGAGGAGCGGGGAGCTGTTTTTT
cdr3_aa: CSAPDRRSGELFF

d_call: -
v_call: TRBV13
j_call: TRBJ1-6
clone_size: few
cdr3_nt: TGTGCCAGCAGCTTTGGAAATTCACCCCTCCACTTT
cdr3_aa: CASSFGNSPLHF

d_call: -
v_call: TRBV13
j_call: TRBJ1-2
clone_size: -
cdr3_nt: TGTGCCAGCAGCTTAGGGCTCCTAAAGGGCTACACCTTC
cdr3_aa: CASSLGLLKGYTF

d_call: TRBD2
v_call: TRBV7-7
j_call: TRBJ2-5
clone_size: -
cdr3_nt: TGTGCCAGCAGCCGGACTAGCGGGGGGCCCCTCCAAGAGACCCAGTACTTC
cdr3_aa: CASSRTSGGPLQETQYF

d_call: -
v_call: TRBV7-8
j_call: TRBJ1-2
clone_size: -
cdr3_nt: TGTGCCAGCAGCCCCCCGGGAGGGACGGGCTATGGCTACACCTTC
cdr3_aa: CASSPPGGTGYGYTF

d_call: -
v_call: TRBV15
j_call: TRBJ2-3
clone_size: -
cdr3_nt: TGTGCCACCAGCAGAGCACAGGCTCCCACAGATACGCAGTATTTT
cdr3_aa: CATSRAQAPTDTQYF

d_call: -
v_call: TRBV5-1
j_call: TRBJ2-7
clone_size: -
cdr3_nt: TGCGCCTCGACAGGAGTCGATAGGAGCTCCTACGAGCAGTACTTC
cdr3_aa: CASTGVDRSSYEQYF

d_call: -
v_call: TRBV7-6
j_call: TRBJ2-7
clone_size: -
cdr3_nt: TGTGCCAGCAGCTCCCGGGGGCACTCCTACGAGCAGTACTTC
cdr3_aa: CASSSRGHSYEQYF

d_call: -
v_call: TRBV11-2
j_call: TRBJ2-1
clone_size: -
cdr3_nt: TGTGCCAGCAGCCTGGGGCCCTTGAATGAGCAGTTCTTC
cdr3_aa: CASSLGPLNEQFF

d_call: -
v_call: TRBV14
j_call: TRBJ1-4
clone_size: -
cdr3_nt: TGTGCCAGCAGCCGTGCCCTTAATGAAAAACTGTTTTTT
cdr3_aa: CASSRALNEKLFF

d_call: TRBD2
v_call: TRBV27
j_call: TRBJ2-3
clone_size: -
cdr3_nt: TGTGCCAGCAGGGGGCCGGGACTAGTGATGTTTCGTGACACAGATACGCAGTATTTT
cdr3_aa: CASRGPGLVMFRDTDTQYF

d_call: -
v_call: TRBV30
j_call: TRBJ2-7
clone_size: -
cdr3_nt: TGTGCCTGGAGTGGCCGGACGGGGGCCTACGAGCAGTACTTC
cdr3_aa: CAWSGRTGAYEQYF

d_call: TRBD1
v_call: TRBV5-6
j_call: TRBJ2-7
clone_size: -
cdr3_nt: TGTGCCAGCAGCTGGGGACAGGGCAAAGACGAGCAGTACTTC
cdr3_aa: CASSWGQGKDEQYF

d_call: TRBD1
v_call: TRBV5-6
j_call: TRBJ1-5
clone_size: -
cdr3_nt: TGTGCCAGCAGCTTCGGACAGGGGGGACAGCCCCAGCATTTT
cdr3_aa: CASSFGQGGQPQHF

d_call: -
v_call: TRBV4-1
j_call: TRBJ2-3
clone_size: few
cdr3_nt: TGCGCCAGCAGCCAAGTGACAGATACGCAGTATTTT
cdr3_aa: CASSQVTDTQYF

d_call: -
v_call: TRBV2
j_call: TRBJ2-7
clone_size: -
cdr3_nt: TGTGCCACCAGTATCTACGAGCAGTACTTC
cdr3_aa: CATSIYEQYF

d_call: -
v_call: TRBV30
j_call: TRBJ2-3
clone_size: -
cdr3_nt: TGTGCCTGGATTAGGGGACGGAGGAGCACAGATACGCAGTATTTT
cdr3_aa: CAWIRGRRSTDTQYF

d_call: -
v_call: TRBV2
j_call: TRBJ2-7
clone_size: few
cdr3_nt: TGTGCCAGCAGTGGGTACGAGCAGTACTTC
cdr3_aa: CASSGYEQYF

d_call: -
v_call: TRBV12-5
j_call: TRBJ2-1
clone_size: -
cdr3_nt: TGTGCTAGTGGTCCCCCCGTGCGACAGTTCTTC
cdr3_aa: CASGPPVRQFF

d_call: -
v_call: TRBV27
j_call: TRBJ2-7
clone_size: few
cdr3_nt: TGTGCCAGCAGTTTATCGGTCAGCAACGAGCAGTACTTC
cdr3_aa: CASSLSVSNEQYF

d_call: TRBD1
v_call: TRBV5-1
j_call: TRBJ2-7
clone_size: -
cdr3_nt: TGCGCCAGCAGCTCCGACAGGGGGCTTTACGAGCAGTACTTC
cdr3_aa: CASSSDRGLYEQYF

d_call: -
v_call: TRBV27
j_call: TRBJ2-1
clone_size: few
cdr3_nt: TGTGCCAGCAGTTTTGTGAGGGAGCTCAACAATGAGCAGTTCTTC
cdr3_aa: CASSFVRELNNEQFF

d_call: -
v_call: TRBV27
j_call: TRBJ2-3
clone_size: -
cdr3_nt: TGTGCCAGCAGTTTGGCATTGCAGCCAGATACGCAGTATTTT
cdr3_aa: CASSLALQPDTQYF

d_call: -
v_call: TRBV4-1
j_call: TRBJ2-3
clone_size: -
cdr3_nt: TGCGCCAGCAGCCCTTTACGGGGTCAGAACACAGATACGCAGTATTTT
cdr3_aa: CASSPLRGQNTDTQYF

d_call: TRBD1
v_call: TRBV13
j_call: TRBJ1-1
clone_size: -
cdr3_nt: TGTGCCAGCAGCTTAGGGACAGGGACGAACACTGAAGCTTTCTTT
cdr3_aa: CASSLGTGTNTEAFF

d_call: TRBD2
v_call: TRBV27
j_call: TRBJ2-1
clone_size: -
cdr3_nt: TGTGCCAGCAGTTCTAGCGGGGGGCCCTTCTCCTACAATGAGCAGTTCTTC
cdr3_aa: CASSSSGGPFSYNEQFF

d_call: -
v_call: TRBV9
j_call: TRBJ1-2
clone_size: -
cdr3_nt: TGTGCCAGCAGCCCACGGGATGGATGGTATGGCTACACCTTC
cdr3_aa: CASSPRDGWYGYTF

d_call: TRBD1
v_call: TRBV30
j_call: TRBJ2-7
clone_size: few
cdr3_nt: TGTGCCTGGAGCTATGGACAGGGACGCGAGCAGTACTTC
cdr3_aa: CAWSYGQGREQYF

d_call: TRBD1
v_call: TRBV5-6
j_call: TRBJ2-7
clone_size: -
cdr3_nt: TGTGCCAGCAGCATAGGACAGGGTGGCTACGAGCAGTACTTC
cdr3_aa: CASSIGQGGYEQYF

d_call: TRBD1
v_call: TRBV27
j_call: TRBJ1-2
clone_size: -
cdr3_nt: TGTGCCAGCAGCAGCTTACAGGGGGCGTACAACTATGGCTACACCTTC
cdr3_aa: CASSSLQGAYNYGYTF

d_call: TRBD1
v_call: TRBV7-8
j_call: TRBJ2-7
clone_size: -
cdr3_nt: TGTGCCAGCAGTTGGGGACAGGGCTCCTACGAGCAGTACTTC
cdr3_aa: CASSWGQGSYEQYF

d_call: -
v_call: TRBV25-1
j_call: TRBJ1-2
clone_size: -
cdr3_nt: TGTGCCAGCAGTGATTCACAGTTCTATGGCTACACCTTC
cdr3_aa: CASSDSQFYGYTF

d_call: -
v_call: TRBV4-1
j_call: TRBJ2-3
clone_size: few
cdr3_nt: TGCGCCAGCAGCCAGGGTCGGGGAGATACGCAGTATTTT
cdr3_aa: CASSQGRGDTQYF